Shown below are 12 T cell receptor beta chains from a single sample sequenced in a study of cytomegalovirus exposure and HLA in healthy donors (dated by TCRdb to 2016 to 2017). Library preparation employed the immunoSEQ multiplex PCR assay. The multiplex PCR relied on a mix of 60 forward primers for TCR Vbeta segments and 13 reverse primers for TCR Jbeta segments. Entries here come from immuneACCESS through TCRdb and include only in-frame sequences with V and J called. Some clones fail to appear in such tables; in the studies checked, an unresolved V gene covers under half of the shortfall, and the cause of the remainder is unknown. Across this sample there are about 150,000 clones, with roughly 70% seen only once. The ten most abundant clones make up about 6.4% of the sample. The sample comprised PBMCs. Source of these receptors: a man aged 30-40 years in good health and CMV-seronegative.

The rearrangement uses TRBV27 and TRBJ1-5; TRBD1 matches at 9 bases. CDR1 and CDR2 from the germline V gene are MNHEY and SMNVEV (reference sequence). Trimming removed 2 bases from V and 5 bases from J; junction bases left unmatched: 13. This CDR3 comprises 18 residues. CDR3 loop: CASSLGGWDRVEDQPQHF. The CDR3 DNA follows: TGTGCCAGCAGTTTAGGGGGCTGGGACAGGGTAGAGGATCAGCCCCAGCATTTT.

V usage is TRBV7-8 and J usage is TRBJ2-1; 7 bases fit TRBD2. Germline V gene sequence: CDR1 SGHVS, CDR2 FQNEAQ. CDR3 length: 14 residues. After removal of 5 bases from V and 4 bases from J, the junction contained 5 bases not matched to a gene. The CDR3 coding sequence is TGTGCCAGCAGCCTAGAGCGGGGTTACAATGAGCAGTTCTTC. Residues: CASSLERGYNEQFF.

The chain links TRBV9 to TRBJ1-1, with 8 bases that match TRBD1. With 5 bases clipped from V and 11 bases from J, the junction kept 11 bases outside the gene matches. Looked up from germline, CDR1 is SGDLS and CDR2 is YYNGEE. The CDR3 sequence is 13 residues long. The DNA of the CDR3 is TGTGCCAGCAGGACTTTAGGACAGGGCGATGCTTTCTTT. Its protein product is CASRTLGQGDAFF.

The chain carries TRBV28 and TRBJ2-7; 7 nucleotides match TRBD2. The CDR3 consists of 15 residues. Germline CDR1 and CDR2: MDHEN and SYDVKM. V was pared by 6 bases and J by 0 bases, with 8 bases of the junction left unmatched. This CDR3 is CASSSPGGSSYEQYF. For the CDR3, the DNA is TGTGCCAGCAGCTCCCCAGGCGGGAGCTCCTACGAGCAGTACTTC.

The chain combines TRBV2 with TRBJ1-1; TRBD1 might be the D (6 bases). The CDR3 covers 13 residues. Germline values: CDR1 SNHLY, CDR2 FYNNEI. The V end lost 6 bases, the J end lost 3 bases, and 11 bases lay between the germline ends. The CDR3 spells CASRGDTDTEAFF. CDR3 DNA sequence: TGTGCCAGCAGGGGGGACACCGACACTGAAGCTTTCTTT.

This clone was seen a few times. The chain has TRBV5-1 and TRBJ2-3; the D gene is possibly TRBD1 (6 bases). V lost 3 bases, J lost 4 bases, and 12 bases lay in between. Germline values: CDR1 SGHRS, CDR2 YFSETQ. The CDR3 runs to 14 residues. CDR3 loop: CASSSGQSADTQYF. In DNA, the CDR3 is TGCGCCAGCAGCTCCGGACAGTCGGCAGATACGCAGTATTTT.

The rearrangement uses TRBV5-1 and TRBJ1-1; a possible D gene is TRBD1 (5 bases). The germline V and J ends were trimmed by 4 bases and 5 bases, with 15 bases remaining between them. This CDR3 region has 14 residues. Germline V lookup: CDR1 SGHRS, CDR2 YFSETQ. The CDR3 sequence is CASSLTGISTEAFF. CDR3 coding DNA: TGCGCCAGCAGCCTCACAGGAATCAGTACTGAAGCTTTCTTT.

This chain uses TRBV11-2 with TRBJ2-5; no reliable D call. The last part of the DNA fits TRBJ2-7 better; the J call may be wrong. The CDR3 is 10 residues long. Germline V CDR1 and CDR2: SGHAT, FQNNGV. The CDR3 DNA is TGTGCCAGCAGCTTCTACGAGCAGTACTTC. Amino acids: CASSFYEQYF.

The chain couples TRBV27 to TRBJ2-2, with 9 bases that match TRBD2. The length of the CDR3 is 17 residues. Per the germline V gene, CDR1 is MNHEY and CDR2 is SMNVEV (reference sequence). The ends lost 1 base at V and 4 bases at J; junction bases unmatched: 7. The DNA of the CDR3 is TGTGCCAGCAGTTTATATATGCGGGGGGGAAGCACCGGGGAGCTGTTTTTT. It encodes CASSLYMRGGSTGELFF.

The CDR3 is CASSEQGLDTQYF. The DNA for the CDR3 is TGTGCCAGCAGTGAACAGGGGTTAGATACGCAGTATTTT. This sequence joins TRBV6-1 and TRBJ2-3; D possibly corresponds to TRBD1 (6 bases). The CDR3 contains 13 residues. V lost 2 bases to trimming and J lost 5 bases, with 8 bases between them. Germline CDR1 MNHNS, CDR2 SASEGT.

This clone was counted between two and nine times. This chain uses TRBV5-6 with TRBJ2-5; a weak D match, TRBD1 (6 bases). CDR1 and CDR2 (germline): SGHDT, YYEEEE. Trimming took 3 bases from V and 4 from J, leaving 25 bases between them. This CDR3 has 18 amino acids. CDR3 sequence reads: CASSWGLQQGKIGETQYF. CDR3 DNA: TGTGCCAGCAGCTGGGGGTTACAACAGGGTAAAATTGGAGAGACCCAGTACTTC.

The chain has TRBV7-3 and TRBJ2-3, with TRBD2 matching 14 bases. Trimming at V came to 5 bases and at J to 4 bases, leaving 5 bases not matched to a gene. The CDR3 runs 16 residues. Germline V gene sequence: CDR1 SGHTA, CDR2 FQGTGA. This CDR3 is CASSPGLAGGSDTQYF. The CDR3 DNA reads as TGTGCCAGCAGCCCTGGACTAGCGGGGGGATCAGATACGCAGTATTTT. Combining the CDR3 with reference TRBV7-3 and TRBJ2-3 gives the whole variable domain GAGVSQTPSNKVTEKGKYVELRCDPISGHTALYWYRQSLGQGPEFLIYFQGTGAADDSGLPNDRFFAVRPEGSVSTLKIQRTERGDSAVYLCASSPGLAGGSDTQYFGPGTRLTVL.